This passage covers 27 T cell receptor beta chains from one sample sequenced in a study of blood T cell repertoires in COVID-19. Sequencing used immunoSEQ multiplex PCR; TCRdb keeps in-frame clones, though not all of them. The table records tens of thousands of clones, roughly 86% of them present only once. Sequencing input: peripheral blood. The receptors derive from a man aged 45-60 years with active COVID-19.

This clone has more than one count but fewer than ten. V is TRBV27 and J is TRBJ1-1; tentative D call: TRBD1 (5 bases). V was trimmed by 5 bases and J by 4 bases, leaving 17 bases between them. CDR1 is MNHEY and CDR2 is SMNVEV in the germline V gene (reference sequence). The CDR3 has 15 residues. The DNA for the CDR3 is TGTGCCAGCAGTCCCTCCCTAGGGGTGCCCACTGAAGCTTTCTTT. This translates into CASSPSLGVPTEAFF.

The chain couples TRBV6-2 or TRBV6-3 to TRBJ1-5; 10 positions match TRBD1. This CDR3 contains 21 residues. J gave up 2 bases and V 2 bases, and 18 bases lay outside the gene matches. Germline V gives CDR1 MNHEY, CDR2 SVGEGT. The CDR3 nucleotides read TGTGCCAGCAGTTACGCGGGTGTAATAGACAGGGGGCGGCGAGGCAATCAGCCCCAGCATTTT. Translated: CASSYAGVIDRGRRGNQPQHF.

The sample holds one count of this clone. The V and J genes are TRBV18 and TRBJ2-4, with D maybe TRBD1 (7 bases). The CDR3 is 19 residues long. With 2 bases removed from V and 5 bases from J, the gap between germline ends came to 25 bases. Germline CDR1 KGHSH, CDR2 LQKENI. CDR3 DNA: TGTGCCAGCTCACCATTACGGCAGGGGGGCCTGACAAGAGAAAACATTCAGTACTTC. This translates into CASSPLRQGGLTRENIQYF.

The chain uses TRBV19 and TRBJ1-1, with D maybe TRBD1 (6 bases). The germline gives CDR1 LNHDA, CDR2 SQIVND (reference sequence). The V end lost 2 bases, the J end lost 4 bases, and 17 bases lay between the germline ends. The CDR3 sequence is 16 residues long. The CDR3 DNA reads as TGTGCCAGTAGTATATCGGGACCACAGGGTGGCACTGAAGCTTTCTTT. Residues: CASSISGPQGGTEAFF.

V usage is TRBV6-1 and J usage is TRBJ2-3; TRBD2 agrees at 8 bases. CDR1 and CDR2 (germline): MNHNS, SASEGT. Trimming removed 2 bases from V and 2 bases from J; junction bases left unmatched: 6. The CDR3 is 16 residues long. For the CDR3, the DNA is TGTGCCAGCAGTGAACGGGGGGGTGCTAACACAGATACGCAGTATTTT. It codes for CASSERGGANTDTQYF.

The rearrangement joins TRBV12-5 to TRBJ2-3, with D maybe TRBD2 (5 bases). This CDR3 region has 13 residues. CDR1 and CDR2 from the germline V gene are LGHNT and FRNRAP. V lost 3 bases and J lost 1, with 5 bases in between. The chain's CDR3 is CASGFSGTDTQYF. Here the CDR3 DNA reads TGTGCTAGTGGTTTTAGCGGCACAGATACGCAGTATTTT. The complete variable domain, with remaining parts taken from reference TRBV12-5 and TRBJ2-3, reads DARVTQTPRHKVTEMGQEVTMRCQPILGHNTVFWYRQTMMQGLELLAYFRNRAPLDDSGMPKDRFSAEMPDATLATLKIQPSEPRDSAVYFCASGFSGTDTQYFGPGTRLTVL.

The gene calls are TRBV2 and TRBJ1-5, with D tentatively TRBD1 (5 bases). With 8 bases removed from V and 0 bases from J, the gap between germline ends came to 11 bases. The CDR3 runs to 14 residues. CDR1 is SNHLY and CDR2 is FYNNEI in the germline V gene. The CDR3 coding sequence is TGTGCCAGCGGGCGGGGGAATAGCAATCAGCCCCAGCATTTT. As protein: CASGRGNSNQPQHF.

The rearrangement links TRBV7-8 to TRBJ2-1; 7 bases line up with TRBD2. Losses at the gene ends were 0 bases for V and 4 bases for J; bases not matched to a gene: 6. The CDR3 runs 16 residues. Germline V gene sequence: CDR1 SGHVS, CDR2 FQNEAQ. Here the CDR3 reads CASSLASGALYNEQFF. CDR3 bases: TGTGCCAGCAGCTTAGCCAGCGGGGCTTTATACAATGAGCAGTTCTTC. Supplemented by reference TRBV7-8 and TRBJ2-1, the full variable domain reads GAGVSQSPRYKVAKRGQDVALRCDPISGHVSLFWYQQALGQGPEFLTYFQNEAQLDKSGLPSDRFFAERPEGSVSTLKIQRTQQEDSAVYLCASSLASGALYNEQFFGPGTRLTVL.

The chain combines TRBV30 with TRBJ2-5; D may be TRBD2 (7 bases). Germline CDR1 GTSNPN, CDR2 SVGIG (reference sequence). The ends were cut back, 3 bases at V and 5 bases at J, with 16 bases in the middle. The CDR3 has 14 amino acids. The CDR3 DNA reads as TGTGCCTGGAGCGGACAGACTAGCTCCGAGACCCAGTACTTC. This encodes CAWSGQTSSETQYF.

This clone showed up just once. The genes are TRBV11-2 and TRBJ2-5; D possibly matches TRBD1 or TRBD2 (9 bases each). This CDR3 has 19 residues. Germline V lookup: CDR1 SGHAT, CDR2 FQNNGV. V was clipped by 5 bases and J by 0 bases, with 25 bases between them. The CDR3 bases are TGTGCCAGCAGCACGTACAGGGGGCCGTCTAGCGGGGACCAAGAGACCCAGTACTTC. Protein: CASSTYRGPSSGDQETQYF.

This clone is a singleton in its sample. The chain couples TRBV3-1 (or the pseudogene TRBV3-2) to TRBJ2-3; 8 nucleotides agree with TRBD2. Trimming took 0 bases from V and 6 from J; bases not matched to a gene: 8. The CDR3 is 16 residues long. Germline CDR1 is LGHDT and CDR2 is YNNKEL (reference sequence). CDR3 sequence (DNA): TGTGCCAGCAGCCAAGATTGGGTAGCGGGGACGGATACGCAGTATTTT. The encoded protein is CASSQDWVAGTDTQYF.

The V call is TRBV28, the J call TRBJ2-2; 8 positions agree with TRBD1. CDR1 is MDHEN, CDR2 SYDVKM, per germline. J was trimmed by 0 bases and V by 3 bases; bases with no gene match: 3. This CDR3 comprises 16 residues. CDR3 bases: TGTGCCAGCAGTTTGTGGACAGGGACGAACACCGGGGAGCTGTTTTTT. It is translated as CASSLWTGTNTGELFF.

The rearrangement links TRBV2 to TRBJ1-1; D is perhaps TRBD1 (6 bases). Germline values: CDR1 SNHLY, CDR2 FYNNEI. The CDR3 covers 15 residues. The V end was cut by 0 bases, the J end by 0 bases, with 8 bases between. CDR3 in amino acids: CASSEARGLNTEAFF. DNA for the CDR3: TGTGCCAGCAGTGAAGCGCGGGGGCTGAACACTGAAGCTTTCTTT.

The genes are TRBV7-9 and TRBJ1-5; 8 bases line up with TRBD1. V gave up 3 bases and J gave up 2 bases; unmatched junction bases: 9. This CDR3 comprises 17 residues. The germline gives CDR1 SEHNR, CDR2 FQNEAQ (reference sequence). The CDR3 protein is CASSLFGTGGGNQPQHF. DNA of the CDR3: TGTGCCAGCAGCTTGTTTGGGACAGGCGGAGGCAATCAGCCCCAGCATTTT.

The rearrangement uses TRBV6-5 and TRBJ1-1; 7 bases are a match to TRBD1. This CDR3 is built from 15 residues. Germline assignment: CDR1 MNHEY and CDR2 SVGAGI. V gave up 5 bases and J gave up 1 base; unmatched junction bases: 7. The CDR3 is CASSHLGQKNTEAFF. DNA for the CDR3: TGTGCCAGCAGTCACCTGGGACAGAAGAACACTGAAGCTTTCTTT.

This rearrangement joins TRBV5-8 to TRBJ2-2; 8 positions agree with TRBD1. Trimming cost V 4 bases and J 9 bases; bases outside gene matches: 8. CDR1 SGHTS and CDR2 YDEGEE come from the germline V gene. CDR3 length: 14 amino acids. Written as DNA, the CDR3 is TGTGCCAGCAGCCACGGACAGGGTACGCGGGAGCTGTTTTTT. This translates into CASSHGQGTRELFF.

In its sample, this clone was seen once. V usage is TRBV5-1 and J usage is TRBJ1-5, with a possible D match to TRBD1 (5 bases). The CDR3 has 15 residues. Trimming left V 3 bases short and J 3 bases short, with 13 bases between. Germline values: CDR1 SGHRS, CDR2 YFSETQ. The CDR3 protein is CASSSQGGPNQPQHF. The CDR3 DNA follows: TGCGCCAGCAGCTCCCAGGGAGGTCCCAATCAGCCCCAGCATTTT.

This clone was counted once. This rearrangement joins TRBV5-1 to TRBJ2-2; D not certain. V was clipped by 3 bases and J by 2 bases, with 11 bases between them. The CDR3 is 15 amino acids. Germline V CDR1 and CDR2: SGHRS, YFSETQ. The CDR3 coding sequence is TGCGCCAGCAGCTCTCAGATCTCAAACACCGGGGAGCTGTTTTTT. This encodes CASSSQISNTGELFF.

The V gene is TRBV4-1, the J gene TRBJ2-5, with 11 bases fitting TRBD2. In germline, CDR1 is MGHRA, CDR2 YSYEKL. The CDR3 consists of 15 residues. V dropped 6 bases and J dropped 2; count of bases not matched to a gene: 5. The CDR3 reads CASRRLAGTQETQYF. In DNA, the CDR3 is TGCGCCAGCAGGAGACTAGCGGGGACTCAAGAGACCCAGTACTTC.

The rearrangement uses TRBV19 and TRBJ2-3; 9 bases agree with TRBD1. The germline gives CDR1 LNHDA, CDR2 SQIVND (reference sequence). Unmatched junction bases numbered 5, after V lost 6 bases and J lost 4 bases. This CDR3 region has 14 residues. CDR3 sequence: CASSRQGGSDTQYF. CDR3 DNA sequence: TGTGCCAGTAGCAGACAGGGGGGATCAGATACGCAGTATTTT.

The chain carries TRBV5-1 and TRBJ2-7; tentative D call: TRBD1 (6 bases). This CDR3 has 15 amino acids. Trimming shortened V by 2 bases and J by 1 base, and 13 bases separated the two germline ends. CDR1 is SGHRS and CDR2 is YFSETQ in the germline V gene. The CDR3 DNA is TGCGCCAGCAGCTTTGGGGGCGTAGTGTCCTACGAGCAGTACTTC. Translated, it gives CASSFGGVVSYEQYF.

The CDR3 nucleotides are TGTGCCAGTACAGGGGGCTACGAGCAGTACTTC. Amino acids: CASTGGYEQYF. This chain links TRBV18 with TRBJ2-7; 8 nucleotides align to TRBD1. Germline V gene lookup returns CDR1 KGHSH and CDR2 LQKENI. The CDR3 extends over 11 amino acids. After removal of 9 bases from V and 3 bases from J, the junction contained 1 base not matched to a gene.

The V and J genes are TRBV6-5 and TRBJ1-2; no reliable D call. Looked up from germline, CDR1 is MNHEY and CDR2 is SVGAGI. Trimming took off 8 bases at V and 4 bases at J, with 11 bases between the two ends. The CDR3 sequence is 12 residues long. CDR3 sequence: CASGRKIYGYTF. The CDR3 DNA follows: TGTGCCAGCGGCAGAAAGATCTATGGCTACACCTTC.

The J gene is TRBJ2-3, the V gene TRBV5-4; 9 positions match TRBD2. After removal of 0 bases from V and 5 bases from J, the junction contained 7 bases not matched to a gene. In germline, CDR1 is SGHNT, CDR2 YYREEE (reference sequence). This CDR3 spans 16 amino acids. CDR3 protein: CASSLVGGGALDTQYF. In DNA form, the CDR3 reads TGTGCCAGCAGCTTGGTTGGCGGGGGGGCCCTAGATACGCAGTATTTT.

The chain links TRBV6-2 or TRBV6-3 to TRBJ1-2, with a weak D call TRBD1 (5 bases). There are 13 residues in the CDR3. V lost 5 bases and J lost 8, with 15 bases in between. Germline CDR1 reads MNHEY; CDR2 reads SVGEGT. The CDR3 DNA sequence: TGTGCCAGCAGTCCCATGGGGCCCAGGGGCTACACCTTC. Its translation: CASSPMGPRGYTF.

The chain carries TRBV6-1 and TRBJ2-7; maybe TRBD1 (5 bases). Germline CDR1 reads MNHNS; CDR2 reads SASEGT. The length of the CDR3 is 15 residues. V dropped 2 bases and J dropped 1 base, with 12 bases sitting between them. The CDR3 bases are TGTGCCAGCAGTGAAAGGGGATCCGATTCCTACGAGCAGTACTTC. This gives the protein CASSERGSDSYEQYF.

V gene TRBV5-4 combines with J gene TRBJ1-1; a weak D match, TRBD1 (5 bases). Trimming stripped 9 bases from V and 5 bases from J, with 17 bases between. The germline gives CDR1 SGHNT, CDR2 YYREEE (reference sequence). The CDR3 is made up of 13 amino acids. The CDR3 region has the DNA TGTGCCACCGCACCGGGTCAGGGAACTGAAGCTTTCTTT. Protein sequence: CATAPGQGTEAFF.